This TCR beta chain emerged from a study of T-cell reconstitution after alpha-beta-depleted transplantation in children. Germline values: CDR1 SEHNR, CDR2 FQNEAQ (reference sequence). With 5 bases removed from V and 5 bases from J, the gap between germline ends came to 15 bases. The CDR3 loop spans 15 amino acids. Construction of the TCRbeta library involved unique molecular identifiers. TCRdb re-analysed the PCR reads in MiXCR, keeping a single row per CDR3 protein. The profile shows about a million distinct CDR3 sequences, 25% to 35% of them singletons. Study-wide results and caveats: Expanded graft clones numbering several hundred reportedly gave rise to alpha-beta T cells about two months after transplant.

This clonotype was seen more than once but under ten times. Its antigen remains unidentified. The V gene is TRBV7-9, the J gene TRBJ2-2; D tentatively reads TRBD1 or TRBD2 (5 bases each). The sequence derives from a boy younger than two who had a stem cell transplant for SCID, so the T cells may come from the graft donor. This material consisted of PBMCs, mostly from graft donor cells, taken 360 days after TCRalphabeta/CD19-depleted stem cell transplant. The CDR3 region is CASSLEGQWTGELFF. CDR3 nucleotide sequence: TGTGCCAGCAGCCTTGAGGGGCAATGGACCGGGGAGCTGTTTTTT. Full variable domain (missing parts from reference TRBV7-9 and TRBJ2-2): DTGVSQNPRHKITKRGQNVTFRCDPISEHNRLYWYRQTLGQGPEFLTYFQNEAQLEKSRLLSDRFSAERPKGSFSTLEIQRTEQGDSAMYLCASSLEGQWTGELFFGEGSRLTVL.